This entry lists 6 T cell receptor beta chains sequenced from one sample in a study of blood T cell repertoires in COVID-19. Sequencing was performed with immunoSEQ multiplex PCR; in TCRdb, only in-frame clones are kept and a portion is missing. The repertoire holds about 310,000 clones, with almost 90% as singletons. The sample taken for sequencing was PBMCs or T cells enriched from blood (not recorded which). The source of these receptors is a young woman with acute COVID-19.

This clone is a singleton in its sample. The chain carries TRBV9 and TRBJ1-1; 9 nucleotides agree with TRBD1. V was clipped by 0 bases and J by 9 bases; unmatched bases: 9. This CDR3 comprises 15 residues. Germline CDR1 and CDR2: SGDLS and YYNGEE. CDR3 region: CASSVVEDRGGKAFF. Here the CDR3 DNA reads TGTGCCAGCAGCGTAGTCGAGGACAGGGGTGGTAAAGCTTTCTTT.

The sample holds a few counts of this clone. The chain has TRBV7-9 and TRBJ1-2; possibly TRBD1 for D (5 bases). The germline CDR1 and CDR2 sequences are SEHNR and FQNEAQ (reference sequence). This CDR3 spans 14 amino acids. V shed 4 bases and J shed 5 bases, with 14 bases lying between them. The CDR3 is CASSSGTARYGYTF. DNA of the CDR3: TGTGCCAGCAGCTCGGGGACTGCAAGATATGGCTACACCTTC.

The rearrangement uses TRBV5-1 and TRBJ2-7; 9 bases are shared with TRBD2. Germline loops: CDR1 SGHRS, CDR2 YFSETQ. CDR3 length: 17 amino acids. V dropped 3 bases and J dropped 3; count of bases not matched to a gene: 13. The CDR3 protein is CASSSREGRLRSYEQYF. CDR3 coding DNA: TGCGCCAGCAGCTCGCGGGAGGGACGATTAAGAAGCTACGAGCAGTACTTC.

The rearrangement joins TRBV27 to TRBJ2-3, with 8 bases fitting TRBD2. Germline CDR1 and CDR2: MNHEY and SMNVEV (reference sequence). CDR3 length: 18 amino acids. Trimming cost V 2 bases and J 0 bases; bases outside gene matches: 10. CDR3 nucleotides: TGTGCCAGCAGTTTAAGGAGTCCTAGCGGGTCAAGCACAGATACGCAGTATTTT. Translating gives CASSLRSPSGSSTDTQYF.

V usage is TRBV9 and J usage is TRBJ1-1; a possible D gene is TRBD1 (5 bases). Germline V lookup: CDR1 SGDLS, CDR2 YYNGEE. The CDR3 has 15 residues. With 2 bases removed from V and 0 bases from J, the gap between germline ends came to 11 bases. CDR3 region: CASSVGGSMNTEAFF. CDR3 DNA sequence: TGTGCCAGCAGCGTGGGGGGATCCATGAACACTGAAGCTTTCTTT.

J is TRBJ1-4 and V is TRBV15, with D possibly TRBD1 on 5 matching bases. The V gene's germline CDR1 is LNHNV and CDR2 YYDKDF (reference sequence). Trimming left V 1 base short and J 7 bases short, with 10 bases between. The CDR3 totals 14 residues. The CDR3 nucleotides are TGTGCCACCAGCAGAGGGGGCTTCGGTGAAAAACTGTTTTTT. This translates into CATSRGGFGEKLFF.